This T cell receptor (beta chain) was recorded in a study of blood T cells in healthy people across ages. Of note for this clonotype: The antigen remains unidentified.

Study-wide results and caveats: Because sorting was not performed, PBMCs prevented conclusive naive versus antigen-experienced comparison.

Germline loops: CDR1 SQVTM, CDR2 ANQGSEA. CDR3 length equals 14 residues. The V end was cut by 0 bases, the J end by 8 bases, with 16 bases between. Then a second PCR, running about 6 to 12 cycles, was carried out with a sample-barcoded 5' primer and a J-beta primer mix. TCRdb re-analysed the 5' RACE reads in MiXCR, keeping a single row per CDR3 protein. The sample lists some 1.7 million distinct CDR3 sequences, roughly 27% occurring once. This receptor was taken from a woman in her thirties in good health. Sequencing was done on a sample of blood. The chain is built from TRBV29-1 and TRBJ1-2, with TRBD1 as a possible D gene (5 bases). CDR3 region: CSVEENLGGSGYTF. The CDR3 bases are TGCAGCGTTGAAGAAAACCTGGGGGGGAGCGGCTACACCTTC. Full variable domain (rest looked up from reference TRBV29-1 and TRBJ1-2): SAVISQKPSRDICQRGTSLTIQCQVDSQVTMMFWYRQQPGQSLTLIATANQGSEATYESGFVIDKFPISRPNLTFSTLTVSNMSPEDSSIYLCSVEENLGGSGYTFGSGTRLTVV.